The 29 T cell receptor beta chains reported below all come from one sample, sequenced in a study of blood T cell repertoires in COVID-19. Clones were sequenced by immunoSEQ multiplex PCR, and TCRdb holds only the in-frame ones, with some missing. The table shows roughly 290,000 clones, with around 89% occurring only once. The sample taken for sequencing was PBMCs or T cells enriched from blood (not recorded which). All receptors derive from a woman between 18 and 29 years old with acute COVID-19.

V is TRBV5-1 and J is TRBJ2-3; D unresolved. V dropped 8 bases and J dropped 0 bases, with 13 bases sitting between them. CDR3 length equals 14 residues. CDR1 and CDR2 (germline): SGHRS, YFSETQ. The CDR3 DNA sequence: TGCGCCAGTACAATGCAGTCTAGCACAGATACGCAGTATTTT. Translation: CASTMQSSTDTQYF.

The J gene is TRBJ2-1, the V gene TRBV4-2; 9 nucleotides agree with TRBD2. CDR3 length: 16 residues. J gave up 3 bases and V 0 bases, and 3 bases lay outside the gene matches. CDR1 and CDR2 from the germline V gene are LGHNA and YNFKEQ. DNA of the CDR3: TGTGCCAGCAGCCAAGAGGGACTAGCCGTCTACAATGAGCAGTTCTTC. Its translation is CASSQEGLAVYNEQFF.

This chain links TRBV6-5 with TRBJ2-1; 12 bases align to TRBD2. Germline-derived CDR1 and CDR2 are MNHEY and SVGAGI. The CDR3 extends over 16 amino acids. J lost 5 bases, V lost 4 bases, and 6 bases had no gene match. The CDR3 region has the DNA TGTGCCAGCAGTTCGCTAGCGGGAGGGATGCACAATGAGCAGTTCTTC. It encodes CASSSLAGGMHNEQFF.

The genes are TRBV6-5 and TRBJ2-1; weak D call: TRBD1 (5 bases). CDR1 is MNHEY and CDR2 is SVGAGI in the germline V gene. The V and J ends lost 6 bases and 0 bases respectively, with 12 bases between them. This CDR3 contains 15 residues. In DNA, the CDR3 is TGTGCCAGCAGAACCCGACAGAGCTCCTACAATGAGCAGTTCTTC. Its translation is CASRTRQSSYNEQFF.

This clone turned up a few times. This chain uses TRBV27 with TRBJ1-3; D perhaps matches TRBD1 (6 bases). The length of the CDR3 is 15 residues. From germline, CDR1 is MNHEY and CDR2 SMNVEV (reference sequence). V was cut by 6 bases and J by 4 bases, with 16 bases left in between. CDR3 region: CASRTRQGSGNTIYF. The CDR3 nucleotides are TGTGCCAGCAGGACCAGGCAGGGGAGCGGAAACACCATATATTTT.

This chain joins TRBV15 and TRBJ1-2; 9 bases are shared with TRBD1. The CDR3 sequence is 16 residues long. Germline V CDR1 and CDR2: LNHNV, YYDKDF (reference sequence). V was pared by 3 bases and J by 2 bases, with 7 bases of the junction left unmatched. The CDR3 DNA is TGTGCCACCAGCAGTACGGGACAGGGTGGGAACTATGGCTACACCTTC. It encodes CATSSTGQGGNYGYTF.

The chain uses TRBV9 and TRBJ1-2, with 8 positions matching TRBD1. Germline CDR1 SGDLS, CDR2 YYNGEE. The CDR3 contains 13 residues. The V segment lost 3 bases and the J segment 6 bases; nucleotides outside the gene matches: 4. CDR3 in DNA: TGTGCCAGCAGCGCACACAGGGGGAATGGCTACACCTTC. As protein: CASSAHRGNGYTF.

This clone came up once. One junction end does not reproduce the germline sequence, and a read error may be involved. This chain connects TRBV5-4 to TRBJ2-3; 11 positions match TRBD2. CDR3 length: 18 residues. Germline loops: CDR1 SGHNT, CDR2 YYREEE (reference sequence). CDR3 nucleotide sequence: TGTGCCAGCAGCTGGGAGGGTAGCGGGAGGGAAAGCATAGATACGCAGTATTTT. This encodes CASSWEGSGRESIDTQYF.

The chain combines TRBV5-1 with TRBJ2-7; 9 nucleotides line up with TRBD1. Germline V gene sequence: CDR1 SGHRS, CDR2 YFSETQ. The ends lost 2 bases at V and 7 bases at J; junction bases unmatched: 10. The CDR3 is made up of 15 amino acids. CDR3 nucleotide sequence: TGCGCCAGCAGCTTACAGACAGGGGGGAACGGAGAGCAGTACTTC. Protein product: CASSLQTGGNGEQYF.

The V gene is TRBV30, the J gene TRBJ2-5; 10 bases fit TRBD2. V gave up 1 base and J gave up 5 bases; unmatched junction bases: 1. There are 13 residues in the CDR3. Germline V lookup: CDR1 GTSNPN, CDR2 SVGIG (reference sequence). The CDR3 sequence is CAWSASGSETQYF. CDR3 nucleotides: TGTGCCTGGAGTGCTAGCGGGAGTGAGACCCAGTACTTC.

The genes are TRBV27 and TRBJ1-2, with 8 nucleotides matching TRBD1. J gave up 2 bases and V 0 bases, and 11 bases lay outside the gene matches. The CDR3 is 18 residues long. Germline V CDR1 and CDR2: MNHEY, SMNVEV (reference sequence). This chain's CDR3 is CASSLSIPGQGANYGYTF. CDR3 coding DNA: TGTGCCAGCAGTTTATCGATCCCTGGGCAGGGGGCAAACTATGGCTACACCTTC.

The CDR3 DNA is TGTGCCAGCAGTGAGCCGACAGGGGGCTCTTCCTCTGGAAACACCATATATTTT. Its protein product is CASSEPTGGSSSGNTIYF. The gene calls are TRBV28 and TRBJ1-3; 10 bases match TRBD1. V gave up 5 bases and J gave up 0 bases; unmatched junction bases: 10. Per germline, CDR1 MDHEN and CDR2 SYDVKM. This CDR3 region has 18 residues.

This rearrangement joins TRBV9 to TRBJ2-5, with TRBD1 matching 8 bases. CDR1 is SGDLS and CDR2 is YYNGEE in the germline V gene. V lost 7 bases, J lost 1 base, and 3 bases stayed unmatched. The CDR3 length is 13 residues. CDR3 sequence: CASGGQGQETQYF. DNA for the CDR3: TGTGCCAGCGGAGGACAGGGCCAAGAGACCCAGTACTTC. Full variable domain (missing parts from reference TRBV9 and TRBJ2-5): DSGVTQTPKHLITATGQRVTLRCSPRSGDLSVYWYQQSLDQGLQFLIQYYNGEERAKGNILERFSAQQFPDLHSELNLSSLELGDSALYFCASGGQGQETQYFGPGTRLLVL.

The rearrangement joins TRBV19 to TRBJ1-2; 9 bases agree with TRBD1. V lost 3 bases and J lost 3; bases outside the gene matches: 11. Looked up from germline, CDR1 is LNHDA and CDR2 is SQIVND (reference sequence). This CDR3 has 17 residues. CDR3 DNA: TGTGCCAGTAGTATTGGTCGATTGGGACAGGGTGACTATGGCTACACCTTC. Its translation: CASSIGRLGQGDYGYTF. Full variable domain (rest looked up from reference TRBV19 and TRBJ1-2): DGGITQSPKYLFRKEGQNVTLSCEQNLNHDAMYWYRQDPGQGLRLIYYSQIVNDFQKGDIAEGYSVSREKKESFPLTVTSAQKNPTAFYLCASSIGRLGQGDYGYTFGSGTRLTVV.

V usage is TRBV28 and J usage is TRBJ1-5; 7 bases fit TRBD1. The CDR3 is 14 residues long. From germline, CDR1 is MDHEN and CDR2 SYDVKM. With V trimmed by 5 bases and J by 5 bases, 6 bases remained unmatched. The CDR3 region has the DNA TGTGCCAGCAGTATACAGGGGATGGATCAGCCCCAGCATTTT. Amino acid sequence: CASSIQGMDQPQHF.

This chain uses TRBV28 with TRBJ2-3, with unresolved D. Germline-derived CDR1 and CDR2 are MDHEN and SYDVKM. V dropped 7 bases and J dropped 1 base, with 9 bases sitting between them. This CDR3 region has 13 residues. The CDR3 nucleotides are TGTGCCAGCACCACCCCGGGCACAGATACGCAGTATTTT. Translated: CASTTPGTDTQYF.

The chain employs TRBV5-1 and TRBJ2-1, with 9 positions matching TRBD2. This CDR3 region has 16 residues. V shed 4 bases, J shed 10 bases, and the junction held 15 bases outside the gene matches. Germline values: CDR1 SGHRS, CDR2 YFSETQ. CDR3 nucleotide sequence: TGCGCCAGCAGCCCCCGGGGTAGCGGGAGAATCGAGGAGCAGTTCTTC. Amino acids: CASSPRGSGRIEEQFF.

The V call is TRBV9, the J call TRBJ2-4, with D possibly TRBD2 on 6 matching bases. Trimming left V 4 bases short and J 4 bases short, with 18 bases between. Germline V gives CDR1 SGDLS, CDR2 YYNGEE. This CDR3 contains 16 residues. The CDR3 reads CASSPPGVQNKNIQYF. CDR3 DNA: TGTGCCAGCAGCCCACCGGGGGTACAAAATAAAAACATTCAGTACTTC.

V gene TRBV6-2 or TRBV6-3 combines with J gene TRBJ1-1; 9 positions match TRBD1. CDR1 is MNHEY and CDR2 is SVGEGT in the germline V gene. This CDR3 is 14 amino acids long. Losses at the gene ends were 2 bases for V and 11 bases for J; bases not matched to a gene: 9. The CDR3 here is CASSYGGTGRSAFF. The CDR3 DNA reads as TGTGCCAGCAGTTACGGGGGGACAGGGAGGTCGGCTTTCTTT.

This chain links TRBV6-1 with TRBJ1-3; D is unresolved. Germline CDR1 reads MNHNS; CDR2 reads SASEGT. The CDR3 covers 15 residues. V dropped 3 bases and J dropped 0 bases, with 9 bases sitting between them. CDR3 loop: CASSESYNSGNTIYF. The CDR3 DNA follows: TGTGCCAGCAGTGAGTCGTATAACTCTGGAAACACCATATATTTT.

The gene calls are TRBV9 and TRBJ2-7; D gene unclear. The CDR3 has 15 amino acids. V was shortened by 0 bases and J by 5 bases, with 15 bases between the two germline ends. Germline lookup yields CDR1 SGDLS and CDR2 YYNGEE. The DNA of the CDR3 is TGTGCCAGCAGCGTAGCCCCAGCAGGTTACGACGAGCAGTACTTC. Translated: CASSVAPAGYDEQYF. The full variable domain, in which reference TRBV9 and TRBJ2-7 provide the parts outside the CDR3, is DSGVTQTPKHLITATGQRVTLRCSPRSGDLSVYWYQQSLDQGLQFLIQYYNGEERAKGNILERFSAQQFPDLHSELNLSSLELGDSALYFCASSVAPAGYDEQYFGPGTRLTVT.

The chain links TRBV7-2 to TRBJ2-3; 8 bases are shared with TRBD1. V lost 5 bases and J lost 1; bases outside the gene matches: 11. Germline lookup yields CDR1 SGHTA and CDR2 FQGNSA. This CDR3 contains 17 residues. The CDR3 nucleotides read TGTGCCAGCAGCGGGAACTACCCAGGGGGCGGCACAGATACGCAGTATTTT. As protein: CASSGNYPGGGTDTQYF.

This chain connects TRBV27 to TRBJ1-2, with D maybe TRBD1 (6 bases). This CDR3 has 15 residues. The V end was cut by 7 bases, the J end by 1 base, with 16 bases between. CDR1 is MNHEY and CDR2 is SMNVEV in the germline V gene (reference sequence). CDR3 sequence: CASTKGGHSNYGYTF. DNA of the CDR3: TGTGCCAGCACCAAAGGGGGACATAGTAACTATGGCTACACCTTC.

The chain uses TRBV7-8 and TRBJ1-6; a possible D gene is TRBD1 (6 bases). This CDR3 contains 15 residues. V lost 5 bases, J lost 4 bases, and 12 bases lay in between. Germline V gene sequence: CDR1 SGHVS, CDR2 FQNEAQ. The CDR3 region is CASSPGGQYNSPLHF. The CDR3 DNA sequence: TGTGCCAGCAGCCCGGGAGGACAGTATAATTCACCCCTCCACTTT.

CDR3 nucleotides: TGTGCCAGCAGCTTAATCCACTCGACAGATACGCAGTATTTT. Translating it yields CASSLIHSTDTQYF. The chain joins TRBV7-2 to TRBJ2-3; D is uncertain. Germline CDR1 SGHTA, CDR2 FQGNSA. This CDR3 region has 14 residues. The V gene lost 2 bases and the J gene lost 3 bases, with 9 bases spanning the gap.

V is TRBV19 and J is TRBJ2-1, with 9 bases identical to TRBD1. This CDR3 has 17 residues. Looked up from germline, CDR1 is LNHDA and CDR2 is SQIVND (reference sequence). Trimming cost V 3 bases and J 6 bases; bases outside gene matches: 12. The CDR3 nucleotides read TGTGCCAGTAGTATCGCGCCCGGGACAGGGAGGCTCAATGAGCAGTTCTTC. Its protein is CASSIAPGTGRLNEQFF. The full variable domain, in which reference TRBV19 and TRBJ2-1 provide the parts outside the CDR3, is DGGITQSPKYLFRKEGQNVTLSCEQNLNHDAMYWYRQDPGQGLRLIYYSQIVNDFQKGDIAEGYSVSREKKESFPLTVTSAQKNPTAFYLCASSIAPGTGRLNEQFFGPGTRLTVL.

The chain employs TRBV6-5 and TRBJ2-6, with 7 bases that match TRBD1. Germline assignment: CDR1 MNHEY and CDR2 SVGAGI. The CDR3 is 15 amino acids. Trimming removed 6 bases from V and 2 bases from J; junction bases left unmatched: 4. CDR3 in amino acids: CASSRQGPGANVLTF. As DNA, the CDR3 is TGTGCCAGCAGCCGACAGGGCCCTGGGGCCAACGTCCTGACTTTC.

The rearrangement uses TRBV28 and TRBJ2-1, with D maybe TRBD2 (6 bases). V was cut by 6 bases and J by 3 bases, with 27 bases left in between. The CDR3 totals 19 residues. CDR1 is MDHEN and CDR2 is SYDVKM in the germline V gene. DNA of the CDR3: TGTGCCAGCAGGTCCGGGACGACTAGGAGGTACGGTAACTACAATGAGCAGTTCTTC. Residues: CASRSGTTRRYGNYNEQFF.

The genes are TRBV28 and TRBJ2-1, with TRBD2 as a possible D gene (6 bases). V was shortened by 7 bases and J by 2 bases, with 12 bases between the two germline ends. There are 14 residues in the CDR3. The germline CDR1 and CDR2 sequences are MDHEN and SYDVKM. In DNA form, the CDR3 reads TGTGCCAGCATCCGGGGCGGGACCTACAATGAGCAGTTCTTC. This gives the protein CASIRGGTYNEQFF. The full variable domain, its missing parts supplied by reference TRBV28 and TRBJ2-1, is DVKVTQSSRYLVKRTGEKVFLECVQDMDHENMFWYRQDPGLGLRLIYFSYDVKMKEKGDIPEGYSVSREKKERFSLILESASTNQTSMYLCASIRGGTYNEQFFGPGTRLTVL.